The T cell receptor (beta chain) under discussion was sequenced for a study of molecular identifiers for immune sequencing clone quantification. Naive CD8 libraries used about 19,000 to 1,000,000 sorted cells and 10%, 30% or 50% RNA. Listed TCR primers, together with previously described methods, were used for the bulk TCR libraries. TCRdb re-analysed the PCR reads in MiXCR, keeping a single row per CDR3 protein. The sample includes about 510,000 distinct CDR3 sequences, over 20% of them seen just once. This sequence was found in a human donor in good health. Some libraries in this study had Jurkat cell RNA spiked in. The sample taken for sequencing was naive CD8+ T cells from blood, with Jurkat cell RNA spiked in. Subset reported: FACS-sorted CD8+CD4-CCR7+CD45RA+ naive T cells.

CDR3 nucleotides: TGTGCCAGCAGCTTTGGTAGCTTGACAGATACGCAGTATTTT. This gives the protein CASSFGSLTDTQYF. This sequence joins TRBV5-4 and TRBJ2-3; D is unresolved. V was clipped by 2 bases and J by 3 bases, with 10 bases between them. The CDR3 is 14 residues long. CDR1 is SGHNT, CDR2 YYREEE, per germline (reference sequence).